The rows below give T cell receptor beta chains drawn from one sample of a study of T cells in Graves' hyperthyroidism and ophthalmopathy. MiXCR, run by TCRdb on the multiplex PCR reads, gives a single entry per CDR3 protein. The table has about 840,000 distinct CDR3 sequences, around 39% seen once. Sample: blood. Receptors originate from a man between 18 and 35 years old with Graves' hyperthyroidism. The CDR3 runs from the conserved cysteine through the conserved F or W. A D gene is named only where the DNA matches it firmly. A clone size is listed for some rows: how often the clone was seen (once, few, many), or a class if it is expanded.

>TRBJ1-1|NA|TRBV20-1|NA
CSARDTDGSMGLEAFF
TGCAGTGCTAGGGACACCGATGGGTCGATGGGGCTTGAAGCTTTCTTT
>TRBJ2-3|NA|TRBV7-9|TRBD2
CASKGLAGAMTDTQYF
TGTGCCAGCAAGGGACTAGCGGGAGCAATGACAGATACGCAGTATTTT
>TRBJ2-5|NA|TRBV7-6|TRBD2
CASSPSGAAGGTQYF
TGCGCCAGCAGCCCCTCAGGAGCTGCGGGGGGGACCCAGTACTTC
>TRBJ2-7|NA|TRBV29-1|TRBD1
CSASGTGHYEQYF
TGCAGCGCGTCCGGGACAGGCCACTACGAGCAGTACTTC
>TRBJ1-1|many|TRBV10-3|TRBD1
CAMGDREDTEAFF
TGTGCCATGGGGGACAGGGAGGATACTGAAGCTTTCTTT
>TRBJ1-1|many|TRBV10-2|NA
CASNGVNTEAFF
TGCGCCAGCAATGGCGTGAACACTGAAGCTTTCTTT
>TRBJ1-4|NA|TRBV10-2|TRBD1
CASRDTGGEKLFF
TGTGCCAGCAGAGATACAGGGGGTGAAAAACTGTTTTTT
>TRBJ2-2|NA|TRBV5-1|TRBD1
CASSSPSTGIRERVGELFF
TGCGCCAGCAGCTCACCTTCGACAGGGATACGAGAAAGGGTCGGGGAGCTGTTTTTT
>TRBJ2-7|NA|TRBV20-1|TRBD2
CSARGEHRDYADRPYEQYF
TGCAGTGCTAGAGGCGAACACCGGGACTACGCAGACAGACCCTACGAGCAGTACTTC
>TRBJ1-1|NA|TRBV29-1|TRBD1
CSQGGMAFF
TGCAGCCAGGGGGGGATGGCTTTCTTT
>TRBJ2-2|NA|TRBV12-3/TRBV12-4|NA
CASSFKGPPGELFF
TGTGCCAGCAGTTTCAAGGGGCCGCCCGGGGAGCTGTTTTTT
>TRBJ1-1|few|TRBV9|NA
CASSPQGRVNTEAFF
TGTGCCAGCAGCCCCCAGGGACGGGTGAACACTGAAGCTTTCTTT
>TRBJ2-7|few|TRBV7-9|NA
CASSPTRGYYEQYF
TGTGCCAGCAGCCCTACCAGGGGATACTACGAGCAGTACTTC
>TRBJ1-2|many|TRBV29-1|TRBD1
CSAAPGTGMVRPYGYTF
TGCAGCGCCGCCCCAGGGACAGGGATGGTTCGACCGTATGGCTACACCTTC
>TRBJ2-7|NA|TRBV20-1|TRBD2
CSAAPGLASYEQYF
TGCAGTGCTGCACCGGGACTAGCCTCCTACGAGCAGTACTTC
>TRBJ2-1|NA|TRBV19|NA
CASIRESGQYNEQFF
TGTGCCAGTATAAGGGAGTCAGGCCAGTACAATGAGCAGTTCTTC
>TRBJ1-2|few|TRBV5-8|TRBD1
CASSSGTASYGYTF
TGTGCCAGCAGCTCCGGGACAGCCTCCTATGGCTACACCTTC
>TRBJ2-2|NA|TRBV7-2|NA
CASSLGPRDGSTGELFF
TGTGCCAGCAGCTTGGGGCCAAGGGACGGGAGCACCGGGGAGCTGTTTTTT
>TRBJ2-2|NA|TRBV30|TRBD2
CACSYRLAGAGELFF
TGTGCCTGTTCGTATCGGCTAGCGGGAGCCGGGGAGCTGTTTTTT
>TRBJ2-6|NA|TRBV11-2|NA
CASSLNHRNSGANVLTF
TGTGCCAGCAGTTTAAACCACCGGAACTCTGGGGCCAACGTCCTGACTTTC
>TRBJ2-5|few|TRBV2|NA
CASSPRSWETQYF
TGTGCCAGCAGCCCCCGGTCGTGGGAGACCCAGTACTTC
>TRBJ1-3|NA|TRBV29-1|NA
CSARDGGVDTIYF
TGCAGCGCCCGGGACGGGGGTGTGGACACCATATATTTT
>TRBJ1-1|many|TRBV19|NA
CASKLTWMNTEAFF
TGTGCCAGTAAACTTACGTGGATGAACACTGAAGCTTTCTTT
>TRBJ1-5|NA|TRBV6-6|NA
CASSYGPGSRQPQHF
TGTGCCAGCAGTTATGGTCCGGGGAGTAGACAGCCCCAGCATTTT
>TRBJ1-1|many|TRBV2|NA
CASNWPEAFF
TGTGCCAGCAACTGGCCAGAAGCTTTCTTT
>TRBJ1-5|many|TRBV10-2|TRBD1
CASYPGQGLNQPQHF
TGCGCCAGTTACCCGGGACAGGGGCTCAATCAGCCCCAGCATTTT
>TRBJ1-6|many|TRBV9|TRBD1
CASSASGGLGSPLHF
TGTGCCAGCAGCGCCTCAGGGGGACTGGGTTCACCCCTCCACTTT
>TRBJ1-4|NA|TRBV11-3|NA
CASSLDDGGDEKLFF
TGTGCCAGCAGCTTAGATGACGGGGGGGATGAAAAACTGTTTTTT
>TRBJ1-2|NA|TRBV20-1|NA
CSAAVGTLEGYTF
TGCAGTGCTGCAGTAGGAACCTTGGAAGGCTACACCTTC
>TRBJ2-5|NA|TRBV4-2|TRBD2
CASSQDAGGPETQYF
TGTGCCAGCAGCCAAGACGCGGGGGGCCCAGAGACCCAGTACTTC
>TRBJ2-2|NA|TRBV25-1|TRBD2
CASSFLGLAGTGELFF
TGTGCCAGCAGTTTCCTGGGACTAGCGGGTACCGGGGAGCTGTTTTTT
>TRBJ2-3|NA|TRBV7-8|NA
CASSLNEDTQYF
TGTGCCAGCAGCTTAAATGAAGATACGCAGTATTTT
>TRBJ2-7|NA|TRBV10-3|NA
CAISLLRPSNEQYF
TGTGCCATCAGTTTATTGCGGCCCTCGAACGAGCAGTACTTC
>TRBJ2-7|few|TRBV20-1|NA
CSARGGQHSYEQYF
TGCAGTGCTAGAGGTGGACAGCACTCCTACGAGCAGTACTTC
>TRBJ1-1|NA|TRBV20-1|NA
CSAFTGMTEAFF
TGCAGTGCATTTACAGGGATGACTGAAGCTTTCTTT
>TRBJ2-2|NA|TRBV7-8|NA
CASSPPGQGNTGELFF
TGTGCCAGCTCACCTCCCGGGCAGGGAAACACCGGGGAGCTGTTTTTT
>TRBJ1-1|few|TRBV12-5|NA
CASGLVGVEAFF
TGTGCTAGTGGTTTGGTGGGTGTTGAAGCTTTCTTT
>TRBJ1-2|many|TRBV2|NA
CASTSRDTQGYTF
TGTGCCAGCACCTCCAGGGACACACAGGGCTACACCTTC
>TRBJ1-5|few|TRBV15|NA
CATSRAQPQHF
TGTGCCACCAGCAGAGCACAGCCCCAGCATTTT
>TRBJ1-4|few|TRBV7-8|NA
CASSLRADEKLFF
TGTGCCAGCAGCTTGAGGGCGGATGAAAAACTGTTTTTT
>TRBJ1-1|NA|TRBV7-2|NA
CASSLPPGHSPWGTEAFF
TGTGCCAGCAGCCTCCCCCCCGGACACTCCCCGTGGGGCACTGAAGCTTTCTTT
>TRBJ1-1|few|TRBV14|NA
CASTRGRDTEAFF
TGTGCCAGCACACGGGGAAGGGACACTGAAGCTTTCTTT
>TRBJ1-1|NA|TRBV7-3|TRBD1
CASSLKGQGSGTEAFF
TGTGCCAGCAGCTTAAAAGGACAGGGAAGTGGCACTGAAGCTTTCTTT
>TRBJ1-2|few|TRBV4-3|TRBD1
CASSQGGRGKSEGYTF
TGCGCCAGCAGCCAAGGGGGCAGGGGGAAATCGGAAGGCTACACCTTC
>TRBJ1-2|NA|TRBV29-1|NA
CSVRHLGGDTGDYGYTF
TGCAGCGTCCGACATCTAGGTGGCGACACCGGGGATTATGGCTACACCTTC
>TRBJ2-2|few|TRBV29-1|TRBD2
CSVGSGTSGNTGELFF
TGCAGCGTTGGTTCCGGGACTAGCGGGAACACCGGGGAGCTGTTTTTT
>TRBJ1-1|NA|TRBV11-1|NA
CASSRNGHTEAFF
TGTGCCAGCAGTCGAAACGGGCACACTGAAGCTTTCTTT
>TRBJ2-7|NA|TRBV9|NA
CASSYAVHEQYF
TGTGCCAGCAGTTACGCAGTCCACGAGCAGTACTTC